This TCR beta chain was observed in a study of blood T cell repertoires in COVID-19. In the study overall: Acute and convalescent COVID-19 specimens originated in the United States, Italy and Spain. T cells, B-cell-depleted T cells, or PBMCs supplied cDNA or gDNA.

V was shortened by 7 bases and J by 4 bases, with 19 bases between the two germline ends. CDR1 and CDR2 (germline): SGHAT, FQNNGV. The CDR3 consists of 15 residues. How the authors handled the data: For nucleated cells, counts were estimated from reference gene primer amplification. Assay used: immunoSEQ multiplex PCR; TCRdb lists only in-frame clones, some missing. The V and J calls and clone size are taken from that table; D and trimming were inferred from the DNA. The data show around 210,000 clones, just over 85% seen once. This clonotype was obtained from a man aged 18 to 29 with active or convalescent COVID-19. This chain joins TRBV11-2 and TRBJ1-2; D ambiguous. Specimen: peripheral blood. Here the CDR3 DNA reads TGTGCCAGCACCTTGGAAGAAGGGAGAATCTATGGCTACACCTTC. It specifies CASTLEEGRIYGYTF.